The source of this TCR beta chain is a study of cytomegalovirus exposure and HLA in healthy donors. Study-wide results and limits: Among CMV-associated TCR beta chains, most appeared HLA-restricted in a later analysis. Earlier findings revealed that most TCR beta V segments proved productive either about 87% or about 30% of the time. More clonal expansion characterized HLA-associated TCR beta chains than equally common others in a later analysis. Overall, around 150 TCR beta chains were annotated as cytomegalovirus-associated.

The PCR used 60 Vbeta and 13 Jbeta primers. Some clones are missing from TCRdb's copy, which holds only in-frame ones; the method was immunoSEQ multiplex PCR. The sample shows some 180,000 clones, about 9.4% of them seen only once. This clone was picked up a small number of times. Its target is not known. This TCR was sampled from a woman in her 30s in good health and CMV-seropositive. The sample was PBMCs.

The chain's CDR3 is CSVRDRDYEQYV. CDR3 in DNA: TGCAGCGTTCGGGACAGGGATTACGAGCAGTACGTC. J is TRBJ2-7 and V is TRBV29-1; 9 nucleotides agree with TRBD1. V trimming: 5 bases; J trimming: 4 bases; junction bases outside the gene matches: 3. Germline CDR1 SQVTM, CDR2 ANQGSEA. The CDR3 extends over 12 amino acids.